This T cell receptor (beta chain) was sequenced during a study of vaccination and CD4 T cells after COVID-19 (dated by TCRdb to between 2021 and 2022). For the wider study: Every convalescent patient had a positive nasal swab PCR test for SARS-CoV-2, with mild disease in nine patients and severe disease in one. The convalescent cohort comprised six males and four females, including two Hispanic individuals, seven Caucasians, two Asians and one multiracial person. Participants got two doses of the Pfizer-BioNTech BNT162b2 vaccine (n=8) or two doses of the Moderna mRNA-1273 vaccine (n=2). Post-COVID blood samples were collected from convalescent patients a median of around 100 days after diagnosis, with a range of roughly 30 to 161 days. Post-vaccine blood samples were taken a median of about 70 days after the second vaccine dose, with a range of 14 to 241 days. Culture stimuli were overlapping spike peptide pools from SARS-CoV-2 and from the common cold coronaviruses HCoV-NL63, HCoV-OC43 and HCoV-229E. As controls, cultures received a CEFX viral epitope pool (the positive control), an HIV-1 Nef peptide pool (the negative control), or no peptide at all. The spike-specific CD4+ TCR repertoire was compared before and after mRNA vaccination in under 11 COVID-19 convalescent patients and a few infection-naive healthy vaccine recipients. Points the paper makes about the study in general: In convalescent patients, a median around 90% of post-vaccine SARS-CoV-2-reactive clones were detected only after vaccination, and vaccine-specific priming was suggested by this finding. Only a relatively small number of convalescent patients were included in the study, and early timepoints following natural infection were not analyzed. Of the vaccine-specific clones in convalescent patients, 304 of 307, or nearly all, reacted only to SARS-CoV-2 spike and did not cross-react with common cold coronaviruses. An increase in the median number of SARS-CoV-2-reactive clonotypes from 21 after infection to 38 after vaccination was observed, but the change was not found to be significant.

Concerning this clonotype: The target of this receptor is not known. One junction end does not reproduce the germline sequence, and a read error may be involved.

The intended sense of this specimen's treatment or condition label: approximately nine-day PBMC culture with coronavirus spike peptide pools or control peptides (ViraFEST assay). The ViraFEST assay, used in the study, expanded antigen-specific T cells with peptide pools and then identified the expanded clonotypes through TCR sequencing. The positive SARS-CoV-2 PCR tests of the convalescent patients were dated from March to December 2020, before the Alpha, Beta and Delta variants emerged in the United States. Each well held 2 million to 2.5 million PBMCs cultured with 9 to 10 ug/ml peptide pools in IMDM containing around 5% human AB serum and roughly 9 IU/ml IL-2. On days 3 and 7, half of the culture medium was replaced with fresh IL-2-containing medium. Once the cells had been in culture for less than 11 days, the EasySep CD4+ T cell isolation kit was used to isolate CD4+ T cells by negative selection. Ficoll-Paque Plus gradient centrifugation was used to isolate PBMCs from whole blood, and the isolated PBMCs were then either used fresh or cryopreserved at -140C. Culture conditions were generally each tested in triplicate wells.

As encoded in the germline V gene, CDR1 is MNHNS while CDR2 is SASEGT. The cysteine opens and the phenylalanine closes a CDR3 of 13 amino acids. Here the CDR3 DNA is all that survives: 39 bases in frame from base 1. Library creation used PCR. At the Johns Hopkins FTIC core, DNA from the cultured CD4+ T cells underwent TCR sequencing with the Oncomine TCR Beta short-read assay. The QIAamp micro DNA kit was used to extract genomic DNA from the cultured CD4+ T cells. Oncomine TCR Beta libraries from cultured CD4+ T cells were pooled with unique dual indexes and sequenced on an Illumina iSeq 100. In the original analysis: Non-productive sequences were removed, and CDR3s that did not start with C, did not end with F or W, or were shorter than 7 amino acids were discarded. The MANAFEST web application was used to identify antigen-specific clonotypes by comparing peptide-stimulated wells against reference wells and other culture wells. An FDR below 0.05, an odds ratio above 5, and a productive frequency above 0.1% in at least two of three replicate wells were required for clones to be considered positive. A clonotype counted as cross-reactive if it showed significant expansion both in the SARS-CoV-2 spike wells and in at least one common cold coronavirus spike condition. Using R version 3.6.1, CDR3 homology was evaluated through Levenshtein distances (stringdist) along with unrooted phylogenetic trees (ape). TCRdb cleaned the public reads at Q25 with fastp, built clones with MiXCR and kept in-frame beta chains. Every distinct CDR3 protein forms one entry, paired with its most common genes and DNA. For this entry, the V and J calls and clone size follow TCRdb and not the study's own pipeline. The sample has 14,000 or so distinct CDR3 sequences on record, 50% to 65% of them singletons. The top ten clonotypes cover 8% to 13% of the sample.

The source was CD4+ T cells from blood, cultured in vitro, collected before SARS-CoV-2 vaccination. Here the chain combines TRBV6-1 and TRBJ1-2; D gene: possibly TRBD1, on 5 matching bases. The sequence was obtained from a human donor who had recovered from COVID-19. The CDR3 protein: CASSRPGTGEVDF. The DNA sequence is TGTGCCAGCAGTCGACCCGGGACGGGTGAAGTGGACTTC.